The next 28 T cell receptor beta chains were all read from a single sample in a study of cytomegalovirus exposure and HLA in healthy donors. Both 60 Vbeta primers and 13 Jbeta primers went into the PCR. Method: immunoSEQ multiplex PCR; TCRdb's copy keeps in-frame clones and lacks some. The table has hundreds of thousands of clones, about 89% seen once. Sequencing used PBMCs. The receptors were gathered from a woman under 30 in good health and CMV-seronegative.

This chain joins TRBV13 and TRBJ1-2, with D uncertain. Trimming pared 5 bases from V and 4 bases from J, leaving 8 bases between. Per the germline V gene, CDR1 is PRHDT and CDR2 is FYEKMQ (reference sequence). CDR3 length: 12 amino acids. DNA of the CDR3: TGTGCCAGCAGCCCCCAGGTCTATGGCTACACCTTC. Residues: CASSPQVYGYTF.

This clone appeared a few times. The chain couples TRBV19 to TRBJ1-5, with no clear D. CDR3 length: 15 residues. The V gene's germline CDR1 is LNHDA and CDR2 SQIVND (reference sequence). V lost 3 bases and J 0 bases, leaving 9 bases between the germline ends. The CDR3 coding sequence is TGTGCCAGTAGTATGGCGGGGTATAGCAATCAGCCCCAGCATTTT. This gives the protein CASSMAGYSNQPQHF.

The chain combines TRBV4-1 with TRBJ1-2; D is uncertain. The length of the CDR3 is 16 residues. Germline loops: CDR1 MGHRA, CDR2 YSYEKL. Trimming removed 5 bases at V and 4 bases at J, with 20 bases between. The CDR3 protein is CASSGPGRARGYGYTF. The CDR3, as DNA: TGCGCCAGCAGCGGTCCCGGCAGAGCGCGGGGCTATGGCTACACCTTC.

The rearrangement joins TRBV18 to TRBJ2-5, with D possibly matching TRBD1 (6 bases). CDR1 is KGHSH, CDR2 LQKENI, per germline. V gave up 6 bases and J gave up 2 bases, with 7 bases separating them. The CDR3 has 12 residues. The CDR3 DNA sequence: TGTGCCAGCTCTGGACAGCAAGAGACCCAGTACTTC. This translates into CASSGQQETQYF. Combining the CDR3 with reference TRBV18 and TRBJ2-5 gives the whole variable domain NAGVMQNPRHLVRRRGQEARLRCSPMKGHSHVYWYRQLPEEGLKFMVYLQKENIIDESGMPKERFSAEFPKEGPSILRIQQVVRGDSAAYFCASSGQQETQYFGPGTRLLVL.

The chain combines TRBV18 with TRBJ1-5; D is undetermined. Trimming took 3 bases from V and 0 from J, leaving 3 bases between them. Germline CDR1 is KGHSH and CDR2 is LQKENI. The CDR3 loop spans 13 amino acids. CDR3 region: CASSPHSNQPQHF. The CDR3 DNA is TGTGCCAGCTCACCTCATAGCAATCAGCCCCAGCATTTT.

This clone appeared once. V and J are TRBV6-1 and TRBJ2-3; perhaps TRBD2 as D (6 bases). Germline CDR1 and CDR2: MNHNS and SASEGT. V was cut by 4 bases and J by 3 bases, with 17 bases left in between. The CDR3 totals 16 residues. CDR3 bases: TGTGCCAGCAGTGCTTCGGTATGGGGGGAAACAGATACGCAGTATTTT. It is translated as CASSASVWGETDTQYF.

The CDR3 DNA sequence: TGCGCCAGCAGCTTGGAGGGGCAGGTGAACACTGAAGCTTTCTTT. It yields the protein CASSLEGQVNTEAFF. The V gene is TRBV5-1, the J gene TRBJ1-1; TRBD1 might be the D (5 bases). V gave up 0 bases and J gave up 0 bases, with 9 bases separating them. This CDR3 has 15 residues. Germline values: CDR1 SGHRS, CDR2 YFSETQ.

This CDR3 reads CASSRTGPPGNTIYF. The CDR3 DNA is TGTGCCAGCAGCCGAACAGGGCCCCCCGGAAACACCATATATTTT. The chain employs TRBV11-3 and TRBJ1-3; the D gene is possibly TRBD1 (6 bases). In germline, CDR1 is SGHNT, CDR2 YENEEA. CDR3 size: 15 residues. The V end lost 5 bases, the J end lost 4 bases, and 15 bases lay between the germline ends.

The chain links TRBV13 to TRBJ2-1, with 10 bases matching TRBD2. This CDR3 has 15 residues. Germline V gene lookup returns CDR1 PRHDT and CDR2 FYEKMQ (reference sequence). J was trimmed by 5 bases and V by 5 bases; bases with no gene match: 6. The CDR3 sequence: CASSLSGRIHNEQFF. Here the CDR3 DNA reads TGTGCCAGCAGCCTTAGCGGGAGGATACACAATGAGCAGTTCTTC.

This clone appeared a single time. V gene TRBV10-3 combines with J gene TRBJ1-4; tentatively, D is TRBD1 (5 bases). There are 16 residues in the CDR3. The V and J ends lost 3 bases and 1 base respectively, with 12 bases between them. Germline lookup yields CDR1 ENHRY and CDR2 SYGVKD. In DNA, the CDR3 is TGTGCCATCAGTGAAATTCTCGGGGGAACTAATGAAAAACTGTTTTTT. Its protein product is CAISEILGGTNEKLFF.

The chain combines TRBV4-1 with TRBJ1-6; TRBD1 aligns across 7 bases. The germline V gene encodes CDR1 MGHRA and CDR2 YSYEKL. The CDR3 loop spans 15 amino acids. The J segment lost 9 bases and the V segment lost 5 bases, leaving 10 bases of the junction unmatched. The CDR3 sequence: CASSTVGQGGSPLHF. CDR3 coding DNA: TGCGCCAGCAGCACGGTGGGGCAGGGGGGTTCACCCCTCCACTTT.

This clone was found a few times. The genes are TRBV4-3 and TRBJ1-1, with D maybe TRBD1 (6 bases). The CDR3 has 14 residues. CDR1 and CDR2 from the germline V gene are LGHNA and YSLEER. Trimming pared 3 bases from V and 4 bases from J, leaving 12 bases between. CDR3 bases: TGCGCCAGCAGCCAGGTTTCCAGGGGCACTGAAGCTTTCTTT. Translating gives CASSQVSRGTEAFF.

The gene calls are TRBV9 and TRBJ2-7, with D uncertain. Germline assignment: CDR1 SGDLS and CDR2 YYNGEE. V was clipped by 4 bases and J by 5 bases, with 13 bases between them. The length of the CDR3 is 13 residues. CDR3 sequence (DNA): TGTGCCAGCAGCCTCCGAGGCCGGGACGAGCAGTACTTC. Translated, it gives CASSLRGRDEQYF.

The gene calls are TRBV7-2 and TRBJ1-1; 10 nucleotides align to TRBD1. This CDR3 region has 14 residues. CDR1 SGHTA and CDR2 FQGNSA come from the germline V gene. Trimming cost V 5 bases and J 2 bases; bases outside gene matches: 2. CDR3 in amino acids: CASSRQGANTEAFF. The CDR3 nucleotides are TGTGCCAGCAGCCGACAGGGGGCAAACACTGAAGCTTTCTTT.

The rearrangement links TRBV4-1 to TRBJ2-2, with D possibly being TRBD2 (5 bases). CDR3 size: 15 residues. V dropped 6 bases and J dropped 6 bases, with 17 bases sitting between them. CDR1 MGHRA and CDR2 YSYEKL come from the germline V gene. The CDR3 here is CASRSQEADPGELFF. Written as DNA, the CDR3 is TGCGCCAGCAGGTCGCAGGAAGCGGATCCCGGGGAGCTGTTTTTT.

The V and J genes are TRBV7-6 and TRBJ1-1; D perhaps matches TRBD1 (5 bases). V shed 1 base and J shed 4 bases, with 16 bases lying between them. The CDR3 spans 16 residues. Germline CDR1 and CDR2: SGHVS and FNYEAQ. The CDR3 bases are TGTGCCAGCAGCTTAGAGGTGGGGGGGTTGAGCACTGAAGCTTTCTTT. It encodes CASSLEVGGLSTEAFF. The full variable domain, rest sourced from reference TRBV7-6 and TRBJ1-1, is GAGVSQSPRYKVTKRGQDVALRCDPISGHVSLYWYRQALGQGPEFLTYFNYEAQQDKSGLPNDRFSAERPEGSISTLTIQRTEQRDSAMYRCASSLEVGGLSTEAFFGQGTRLTVV.

CDR3 sequence reads: CASSFTGVSYEQYF. Written as DNA, the CDR3 is TGCGCCAGCAGCTTCACAGGGGTTTCCTACGAGCAGTACTTC. V usage is TRBV5-1 and J usage is TRBJ2-7, with 7 bases lining up with TRBD1. V shed 2 bases, J shed 1 base, and the junction held 3 bases outside the gene matches. CDR3 length: 14 residues. Germline loops: CDR1 SGHRS, CDR2 YFSETQ.

In its sample, this clone was seen once. This chain connects TRBV2 to TRBJ1-5; 7 bases fit TRBD1. V trimming: 6 bases; J trimming: 4 bases; junction bases outside the gene matches: 12. This CDR3 has 16 residues. Germline V gene data show CDR1 as SNHLY and CDR2 as FYNNEI. The CDR3 DNA reads as TGTGCCAGCAGGACGGAGGGGGCGGGTTGGAATCAGCCCCAGCATTTT. Translation: CASRTEGAGWNQPQHF.

The J gene is TRBJ2-3, the V gene TRBV18, with TRBD2 matching 8 bases. Germline V CDR1 and CDR2: KGHSH, LQKENI. J gave up 8 bases and V 2 bases, and 12 bases lay outside the gene matches. This CDR3 region has 16 residues. The CDR3 here is CASSPRTSLGDGTQYF. As DNA, the CDR3 is TGTGCCAGCTCACCAAGGACTAGCCTCGGTGATGGTACGCAGTATTTT. The whole variable domain, remainder taken from reference TRBV18 and TRBJ2-3, is NAGVMQNPRHLVRRRGQEARLRCSPMKGHSHVYWYRQLPEEGLKFMVYLQKENIIDESGMPKERFSAEFPKEGPSILRIQQVVRGDSAAYFCASSPRTSLGDGTQYFGPGTRLTVL.

J is TRBJ2-1 and V is TRBV27; D is perhaps TRBD2 (6 bases). Germline loops: CDR1 MNHEY, CDR2 SMNVEV (reference sequence). This CDR3 comprises 13 residues. The V end was cut by 3 bases, the J end by 4 bases, with 7 bases between. The CDR3 is CASSFGGYNEQFF. The CDR3 DNA sequence: TGTGCCAGCAGTTTCGGGGGATACAATGAGCAGTTCTTC.

This CDR3 reads CSVTKGADTQYF. CDR3 nucleotides: TGCAGCGTGACAAAGGGAGCTGATACGCAGTATTTT. The chain has TRBV29-1 and TRBJ2-3, with D possibly being TRBD2 (5 bases). Looked up from germline, CDR1 is SQVTM and CDR2 is ANQGSEA. V was pared by 6 bases and J by 6 bases, with 13 bases between. The CDR3 is 12 residues long.

The sample holds a few counts of this clone. This rearrangement joins TRBV19 to TRBJ1-5; 10 nucleotides align to TRBD1. The CDR3 runs 14 residues. Unmatched junction bases numbered 6, after V lost 10 bases and J lost 3 bases. Germline CDR1 reads LNHDA; CDR2 reads SQIVND (reference sequence). The CDR3 protein is CATRDRGFNQPQHF. CDR3 coding DNA: TGTGCCACACGGGACAGGGGCTTCAATCAGCCCCAGCATTTT.

The chain recombines TRBV5-4 with TRBJ2-2; maybe TRBD1 (6 bases). The length of the CDR3 is 14 residues. Germline loops: CDR1 SGHNT, CDR2 YYREEE (reference sequence). The V and J ends lost 6 bases and 1 base respectively, with 10 bases between them. The CDR3 sequence: CASTAGVNTGELFF. The CDR3 coding sequence is TGTGCCAGCACGGCAGGGGTGAACACCGGGGAGCTGTTTTTT.

J is TRBJ1-2 and V is TRBV11-1; D remains unclear. Germline V gene sequence: CDR1 SGHAT, CDR2 FQDESV (reference sequence). Between the trimmed V and J ends, which lost 1 base and 1 base, there was a span of 7 bases. CDR3 length: 14 residues. CDR3 loop: CASSLVSVNYGYTF. DNA for the CDR3: TGTGCCAGCAGCTTAGTGTCAGTTAACTATGGCTACACCTTC. Full variable domain (remainder filled in from reference TRBV11-1 and TRBJ1-2): EAEVAQSPRYKITEKSQAVAFWCDPISGHATLYWYRQILGQGPELLVQFQDESVVDDSQLPKDRFSAERLKGVDSTLKIQPAELGDSAMYLCASSLVSVNYGYTFGSGTRLTVV.

The chain uses TRBV15 and TRBJ2-5, with 9 bases that match TRBD1. The CDR3 runs 16 residues. The ends lost 4 bases at V and 5 bases at J; junction bases unmatched: 11. CDR1 and CDR2 from the germline V gene are LNHNV and YYDKDF (reference sequence). This chain's CDR3 is CATSIHLQGALETQYF. In nucleotides, the CDR3 is TGTGCCACCAGCATCCATTTACAGGGGGCCTTGGAGACCCAGTACTTC.

The chain has TRBV7-9 and TRBJ1-1, with 9 bases identical to TRBD1. CDR1 and CDR2 (germline): SEHNR, FQNEAQ (reference sequence). Trimming took 0 bases from V and 10 from J; bases not matched to a gene: 18. The CDR3 sequence is 18 residues long. This CDR3 is CASSLATPRGGGTGRAFF. Written as DNA, the CDR3 is TGTGCCAGCAGCTTAGCCACCCCCAGAGGTGGTGGGACAGGGAGAGCTTTCTTT.

V and J are TRBV14 and TRBJ1-3, with D possibly matching TRBD1 (5 bases). Deletions cut 3 bases from V and 2 bases from J, with 14 bases between. The germline CDR1 and CDR2 sequences are SGHDN and FVKESK. The CDR3 consists of 16 residues. CDR3 protein: CASSHGRGAPGNTIYF. Here the CDR3 DNA reads TGTGCCAGCAGCCACGGGAGAGGGGCCCCTGGAAACACCATATATTTT.

The rearrangement uses TRBV2 and TRBJ1-2; the D gene is possibly TRBD1 (6 bases). Germline V gene data show CDR1 as SNHLY and CDR2 as FYNNEI. CDR3 size: 12 residues. The V end was cut by 6 bases, the J end by 5 bases, with 10 bases between. CDR3 sequence: CASSFRGYGYTF. As DNA, the CDR3 is TGTGCCAGCAGCTTCAGGGGTTATGGCTACACCTTC.